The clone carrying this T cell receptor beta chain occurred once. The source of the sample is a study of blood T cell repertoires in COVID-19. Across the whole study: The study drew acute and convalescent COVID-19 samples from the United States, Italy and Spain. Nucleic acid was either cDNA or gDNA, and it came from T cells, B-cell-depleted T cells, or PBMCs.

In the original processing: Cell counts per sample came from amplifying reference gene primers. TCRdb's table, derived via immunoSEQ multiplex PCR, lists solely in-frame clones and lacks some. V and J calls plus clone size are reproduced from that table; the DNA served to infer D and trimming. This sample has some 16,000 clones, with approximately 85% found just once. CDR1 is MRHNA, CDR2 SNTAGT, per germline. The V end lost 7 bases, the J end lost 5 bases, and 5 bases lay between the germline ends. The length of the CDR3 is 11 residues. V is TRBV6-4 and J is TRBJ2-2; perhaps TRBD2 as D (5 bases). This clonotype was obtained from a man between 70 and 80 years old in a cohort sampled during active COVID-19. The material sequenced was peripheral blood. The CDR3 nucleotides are TGTGCCAGCACGGGAACCGGGGAGCTGTTTTTT. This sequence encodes CASTGTGELFF.